This T cell receptor beta chain derives from a study of shared T cell receptors in the human thymus. TCRdb's copy holds only in-frame clones and misses some; the assay was immunoSEQ multiplex PCR. The sample has 500,000 to 850,000 clones, 70% to 90% seen once; the top ten hold 0.0094%. This sample also appeared in a second study, on human thymus T cells.

The sequenced material came from thymocytes. This receptor was taken from a boy in the first two years of life with a congenital heart defect.

DNA of the CDR3: TGCGCCAGCAGCCAAGTTGGCCCTGGATGCAGCGGGAGTGGGGAACCCTACAATGAGCAGTTCTTC. The encoded protein is CASSQVGPGCSGSGEPYNEQFF. The chain has TRBV4-1 and TRBJ2-1, with 8 bases that match TRBD2. The V gene end was trimmed by 1 base and the J gene end by 2 bases; junction bases not matched to a gene: 22. The CDR3 is made up of 22 amino acids. From germline, CDR1 is MGHRA and CDR2 YSYEKL.